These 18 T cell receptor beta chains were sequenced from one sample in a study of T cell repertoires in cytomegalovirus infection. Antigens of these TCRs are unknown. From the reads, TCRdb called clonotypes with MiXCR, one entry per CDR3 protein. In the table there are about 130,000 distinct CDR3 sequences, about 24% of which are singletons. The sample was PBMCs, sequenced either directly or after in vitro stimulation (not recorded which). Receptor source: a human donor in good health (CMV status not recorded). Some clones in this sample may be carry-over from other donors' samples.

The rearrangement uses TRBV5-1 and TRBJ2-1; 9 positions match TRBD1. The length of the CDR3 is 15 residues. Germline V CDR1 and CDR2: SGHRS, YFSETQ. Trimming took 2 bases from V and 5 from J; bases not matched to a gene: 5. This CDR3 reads CASSLTGTGHNEQFF. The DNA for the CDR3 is TGCGCCAGCAGCTTAACCGGGACAGGGCACAATGAGCAGTTCTTC.

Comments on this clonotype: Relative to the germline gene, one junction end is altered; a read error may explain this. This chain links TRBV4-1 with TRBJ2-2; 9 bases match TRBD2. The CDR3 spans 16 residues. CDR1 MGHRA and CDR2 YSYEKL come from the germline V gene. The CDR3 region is CASSLRLAENTGELFF. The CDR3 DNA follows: TGTGCCAGCAGCCTCCGACTAGCGGAAAACACCGGGGAGCTGTTTTTT.

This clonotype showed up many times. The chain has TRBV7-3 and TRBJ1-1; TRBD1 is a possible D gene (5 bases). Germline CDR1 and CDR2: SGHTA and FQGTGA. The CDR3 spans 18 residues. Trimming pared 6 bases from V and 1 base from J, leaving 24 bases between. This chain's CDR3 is CASSLPPSPGRQNTEAFF. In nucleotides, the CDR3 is TGTGCCAGCAGTCTCCCCCCAAGTCCGGGACGACAGAACACTGAAGCTTTCTTT.

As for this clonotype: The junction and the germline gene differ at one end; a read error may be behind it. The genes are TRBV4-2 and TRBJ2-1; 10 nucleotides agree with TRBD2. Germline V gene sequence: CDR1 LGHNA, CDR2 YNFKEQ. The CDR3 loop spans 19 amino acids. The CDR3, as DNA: TGTGCCAGCAGCCGCCCGGGGGGTCGGAGCGGGAGGGTAAGCAATGAGCGGTTCTTC. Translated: CASSRPGGRSGRVSNERFF.

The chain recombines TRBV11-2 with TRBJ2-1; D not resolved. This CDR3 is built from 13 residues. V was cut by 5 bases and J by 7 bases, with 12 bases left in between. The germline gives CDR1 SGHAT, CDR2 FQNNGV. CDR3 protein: CASSPPPWNEQFF. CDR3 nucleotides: TGTGCCAGCAGCCCCCCCCCCTGGAATGAGCAGTTCTTC.

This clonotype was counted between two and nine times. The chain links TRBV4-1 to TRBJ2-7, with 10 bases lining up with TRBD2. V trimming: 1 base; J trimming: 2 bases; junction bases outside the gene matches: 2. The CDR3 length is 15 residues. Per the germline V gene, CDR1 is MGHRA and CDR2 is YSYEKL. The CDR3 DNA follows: TGCGCCAGCAGCCAAGGACTAGCGGGCCCCTACGAGCAGTACTTC. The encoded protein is CASSQGLAGPYEQYF.

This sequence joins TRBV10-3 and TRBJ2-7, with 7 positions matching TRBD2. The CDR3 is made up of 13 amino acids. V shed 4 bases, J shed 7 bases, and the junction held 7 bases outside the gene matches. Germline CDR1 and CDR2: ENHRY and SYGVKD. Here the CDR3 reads CAISGFEGGEQYV. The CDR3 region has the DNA TGTGCCATCAGTGGGTTTGAGGGAGGGGAGCAGTACGTC.

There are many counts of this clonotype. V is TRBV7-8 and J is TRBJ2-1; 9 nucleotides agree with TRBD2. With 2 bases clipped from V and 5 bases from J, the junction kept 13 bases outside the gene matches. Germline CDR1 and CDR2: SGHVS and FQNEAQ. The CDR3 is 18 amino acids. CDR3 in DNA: TGTGCCAGCAGCTTAAAACACGGCAGACTAGCGGCTAACAATGAGCAGTTCTTC. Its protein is CASSLKHGRLAANNEQFF.

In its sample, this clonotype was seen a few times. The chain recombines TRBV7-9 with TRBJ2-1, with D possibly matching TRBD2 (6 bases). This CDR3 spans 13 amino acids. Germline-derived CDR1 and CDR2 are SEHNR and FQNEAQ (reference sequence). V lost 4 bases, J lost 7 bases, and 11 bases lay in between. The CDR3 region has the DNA TGTGCCAGCAGCTACCCCGCGGGGAATGAGCAGTTCTTC. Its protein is CASSYPAGNEQFF.

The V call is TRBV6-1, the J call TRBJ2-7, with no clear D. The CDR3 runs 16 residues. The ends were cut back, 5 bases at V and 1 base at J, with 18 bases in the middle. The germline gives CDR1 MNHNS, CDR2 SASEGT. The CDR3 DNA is TGTGCCAGCAGTACCCGCTCGGGCGCAACGTCCTACGAGCAGTACGTC. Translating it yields CASSTRSGATSYEQYV.

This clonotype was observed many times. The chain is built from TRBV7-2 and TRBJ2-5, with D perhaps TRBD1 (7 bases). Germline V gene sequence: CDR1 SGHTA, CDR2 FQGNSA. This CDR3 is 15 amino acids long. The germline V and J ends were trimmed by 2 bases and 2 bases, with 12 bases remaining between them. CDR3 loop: CASSLMTGRQETQYF. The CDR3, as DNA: TGTGCCAGCAGCTTAATGACAGGGAGGCAAGAGACCCAGTACTTC.

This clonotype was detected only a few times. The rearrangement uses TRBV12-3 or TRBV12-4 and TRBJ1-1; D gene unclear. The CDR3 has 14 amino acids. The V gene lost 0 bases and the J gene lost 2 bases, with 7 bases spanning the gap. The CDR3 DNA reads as TGTGCCAGCAGTTTAGCGCGAACTAACACTGAAGCTTTCTTT. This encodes CASSLARTNTEAFF.

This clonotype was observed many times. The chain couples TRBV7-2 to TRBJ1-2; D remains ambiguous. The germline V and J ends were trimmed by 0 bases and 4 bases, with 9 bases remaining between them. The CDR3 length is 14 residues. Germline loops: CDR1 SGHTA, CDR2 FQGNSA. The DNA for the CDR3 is TGTGCCAGCAGCTTAGCAACAGAGAGCTATGGCTACACCTTC. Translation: CASSLATESYGYTF.

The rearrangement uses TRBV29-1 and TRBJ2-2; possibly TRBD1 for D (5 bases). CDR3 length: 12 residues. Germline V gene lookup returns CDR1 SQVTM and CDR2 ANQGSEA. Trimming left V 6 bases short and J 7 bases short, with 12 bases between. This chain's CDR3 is CSVAPGNGELFF. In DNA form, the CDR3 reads TGCAGCGTGGCCCCAGGGAACGGGGAGCTGTTTTTT.

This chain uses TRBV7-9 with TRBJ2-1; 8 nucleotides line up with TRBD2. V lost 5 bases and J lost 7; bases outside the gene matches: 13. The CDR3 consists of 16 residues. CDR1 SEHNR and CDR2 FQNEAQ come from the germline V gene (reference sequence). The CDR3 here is CASSPFRGGQRNEQFF. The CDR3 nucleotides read TGTGCCAGCAGCCCGTTTCGGGGGGGGCAAAGAAATGAGCAGTTCTTC.

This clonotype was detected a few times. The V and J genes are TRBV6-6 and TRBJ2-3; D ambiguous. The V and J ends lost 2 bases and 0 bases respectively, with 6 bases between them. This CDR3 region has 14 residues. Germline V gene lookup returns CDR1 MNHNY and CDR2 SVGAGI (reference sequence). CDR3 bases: TGTGCCAGCAGTTACCAGCCCAGCACAGATACGCAGTATTTT. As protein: CASSYQPSTDTQYF.

The CDR3 loop reads CASSLVGAGPYEQYF. The CDR3 coding sequence is TGTGCCAGCAGCTTGGTCGGCGCGGGACCCTACGAGCAGTACTTC. The chain joins TRBV5-6 to TRBJ2-7, with D possibly TRBD2 on 6 matching bases. The germline V and J ends were trimmed by 0 bases and 2 bases, with 12 bases remaining between them. The CDR3 runs to 15 residues. The germline V gene encodes CDR1 SGHDT and CDR2 YYEEEE.

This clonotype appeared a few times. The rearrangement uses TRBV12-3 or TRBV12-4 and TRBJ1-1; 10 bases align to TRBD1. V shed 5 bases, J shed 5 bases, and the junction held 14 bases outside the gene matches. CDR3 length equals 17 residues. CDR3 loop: CASSQPGTGAERTEAFF. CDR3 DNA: TGTGCCAGCAGTCAGCCAGGGACAGGGGCGGAGAGAACTGAAGCTTTCTTT.